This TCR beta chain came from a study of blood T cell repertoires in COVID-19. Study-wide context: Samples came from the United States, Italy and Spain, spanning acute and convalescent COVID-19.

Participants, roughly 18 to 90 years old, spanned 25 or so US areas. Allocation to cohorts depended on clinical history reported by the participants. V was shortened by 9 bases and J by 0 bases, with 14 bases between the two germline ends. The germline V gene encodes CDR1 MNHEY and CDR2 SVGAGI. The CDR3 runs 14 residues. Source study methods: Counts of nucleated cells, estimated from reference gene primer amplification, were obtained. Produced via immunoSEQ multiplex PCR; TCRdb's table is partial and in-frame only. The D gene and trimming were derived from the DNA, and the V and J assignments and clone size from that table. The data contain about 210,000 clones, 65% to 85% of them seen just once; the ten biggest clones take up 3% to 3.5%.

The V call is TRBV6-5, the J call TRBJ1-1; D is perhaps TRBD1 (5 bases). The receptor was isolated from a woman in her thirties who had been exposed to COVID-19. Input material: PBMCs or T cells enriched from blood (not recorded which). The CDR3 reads CASKGALMNTEAFF. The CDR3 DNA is TGTGCCAGTAAAGGGGCACTCATGAACACTGAAGCTTTCTTT.